A selection of T cell receptor beta chains follows, all from one sample in a study of T cell responses to AZD1222 COVID-19 vaccine. The data were produced by immunoSEQ multiplex PCR, yet TCRdb's version contains in-frame clones alone and is incomplete. Seen here are 150,000 or so clones, approximately 90% observed once, and the top ten hold 4% to 6%. Sequenced material: peripheral blood, taken on day 0 of AZD1222 vaccination. These receptors originate from an adult in good health. The CDR3 runs from the conserved cysteine through the conserved F or W. A D gene is named only where the DNA matches it firmly. Not all rows give a size; the values are once, few, many and, for expanded clones, a class.

j_gene | v_gene | len | abundance | d_gene | CDR3aa | CDR3nt
TRBJ2-1 | TRBV7-2 | 18 | - | TRBD2 | CASSLGIPSGGEGNEQFF | TGTGCCAGCAGCTTAGGGATCCCTAGCGGAGGGGAGGGTAATGAGCAGTTCTTC
TRBJ1-5 | TRBV19 | 13 | many | - | CASSGQHNQPQHF | TGTGCCAGTAGTGGACAGCACAATCAGCCCCAGCATTTT
TRBJ1-1 | TRBV5-1 | 13 | - | - | CASSLTANTEAFF | TGCGCCAGCAGCTTAACAGCCAACACTGAAGCTTTCTTT
TRBJ2-7 | TRBV7-9 | 12 | - | - | CASSQQSYEQYF | TGTGCCAGCAGCCAACAGTCCTACGAGCAGTACTTC
TRBJ1-2 | TRBV6-4 | 15 | - | TRBD1 | CASSDTGTGLRGYTF | TGTGCCAGCAGTGACACCGGGACAGGGCTTCGTGGCTACACCTTC
TRBJ2-1 | TRBV19 | 13 | - | - | CASSKGGYNEQFF | TGTGCCAGTAGTAAAGGCGGGTACAATGAGCAGTTCTTC
TRBJ1-1 | TRBV12-3/TRBV12-4 | 12 | - | - | CASSLEGAAAFF | TGTGCCAGCAGTTTAGAAGGGGCAGCAGCTTTCTTT
TRBJ2-7 | TRBV24-1 | 13 | - | TRBD1 | CATGTGSSNEQYF | TGTGCCACCGGGACAGGGTCATCGAACGAGCAGTACTTC
TRBJ2-7 | TRBV15 | 14 | few | - | CATSRDREMDEQYF | TGTGCCACCAGCAGAGATCGGGAGATGGACGAGCAGTACTTC
TRBJ1-5 | TRBV19 | 15 | - | - | CASSISGGGSQPQHF | TGTGCCAGTAGTATAAGCGGGGGAGGTAGCCAGCCCCAGCATTTT
TRBJ1-2 | TRBV12-3/TRBV12-4 | 13 | - | - | CASTLWGSWGYTF | TGTGCCAGCACCCTTTGGGGGTCGTGGGGCTACACCTTC
TRBJ2-7 | TRBV6-6 | 13 | - | TRBD1 | CASSTGEINEQYF | TGTGCCAGCAGTACAGGGGAGATCAACGAGCAGTACTTC